The rows below give T cell receptor beta chains drawn from one sample of a study of T-cell memory formation after mild COVID-19. TCRdb reprocessed the 5' RACE reads with MiXCR, giving one entry per CDR3 protein. Of 250,000 to 350,000 distinct CDR3 sequences listed, roughly a fifth are singletons. Sequencing was carried out using PBMCs or a T cell subset sorted from them (not recorded which). The receptors were sampled from a man between 18 and 35 years old who had mild COVID-19 (a few samples of this study predate the infection). Cell type and time point are not known. CDR3s include the opening cysteine and the closing phenylalanine or tryptophan. D genes are given only for firm matches.

D gene,J gene,V gene,CDR3 protein
TRBD2,TRBJ2-3,TRBV7-9,CASSLRTSGGISDTQYF
TRBD2,TRBJ2-5,TRBV14,CASSQGNLPGGEETQYF
-,TRBJ2-3,TRBV6-5,CASKGAGATDTQYF
TRBD2,TRBJ2-7,TRBV20-1,CSARDVLAGMSYEQYF
-,TRBJ1-4,TRBV7-2,CASSLTAIPNEKLFF
-,TRBJ2-5,TRBV28,CASSFEMREQGETQYF
-,TRBJ2-3,TRBV9,CASSVSGGLTSRDTQYF
-,TRBJ2-2,TRBV9,CASSVSTGELFF
TRBD2,TRBJ2-3,TRBV5-1,CASSLQGAGPVDTQYF
-,TRBJ2-3,TRBV25-1,CASSESRINTDTQYF
TRBD1,TRBJ1-5,TRBV5-1,CASSPGETGSFNQPQHF